The sequence of this TCR beta chain was determined in a study of blood T cell repertoires in COVID-19. Study as a whole: From the United States, Italy and Spain came samples of acute and convalescent COVID-19. PBMCs, B-cell-depleted T cells, or T cells provided the cDNA or gDNA that made up the material.

Per the study methods: Using reference gene primer amplification, nucleated cell counts were estimated. Here immunoSEQ multiplex PCR was the method, and the copy in TCRdb shows in-frame clones only, minus some. The DNA was the basis for D and trimming; V, J and clone size are from that table. The sample holds about 330,000 clones, about 90% seen once. Membership in each cohort depended on participant-reported clinical history. V was trimmed by 3 bases and J by 10 bases, leaving 9 bases between them. Germline values: CDR1 SEHNR, CDR2 FQNEAQ (reference sequence). The CDR3 covers 11 residues. The chain carries TRBV7-9 and TRBJ1-2; D not certain. Specimen: PBMCs or T cells enriched from blood (not recorded which). This TCR was recovered from a woman under 40 who had recovered from COVID-19. The CDR3 region is CASSFARTYTF. In DNA, the CDR3 is TGTGCCAGCAGCTTTGCGCGTACCTACACCTTC.